The 9 T cell receptor beta chains below all came from one sample that was sequenced in a study of blood T cell repertoires in COVID-19. Assay used: immunoSEQ multiplex PCR; TCRdb lists only in-frame clones, some missing. The sample lists 60,000 to 75,000 clones; around 80% were seen once. The specimen sequenced was peripheral blood. These receptor sequences come from a man between 60 and 75 years old with active or convalescent COVID-19.

This clone was seen more than once but under ten times. This sequence joins TRBV23-1 and TRBJ2-7, with 12 positions matching TRBD1. TRBV23-1 is designated an ORF whose function remains uncertain. V dropped 6 bases and J dropped 5; count of bases not matched to a gene: 11. The CDR3 runs to 16 residues. The CDR3 is CASRCKNGTGGDEQYF. The CDR3 DNA reads TGCGCCAGCAGATGCAAAAATGGGACAGGGGGCGACGAGCAGTACTTC.

This clone occurred a few times. The chain links TRBV6-4 to TRBJ1-5; D not resolved. The CDR3 loop spans 16 amino acids. Trimming removed 7 bases at V and 0 bases at J, with 16 bases between. The V gene's germline CDR1 is MRHNA and CDR2 SNTAGT. CDR3 coding DNA: TGTGCCAGCACCTTATCGGAGATGCCTAGCAATCAGCCCCAGCATTTT. It is translated as CASTLSEMPSNQPQHF.

CDR3 residues: CASNHPGLAYEQYF. The CDR3 bases are TGTGCCAGCAACCATCCGGGACTAGCGTACGAGCAGTACTTC. The rearrangement uses TRBV28 and TRBJ2-7; the match to TRBD2 covers 10 bases. Losses at the gene ends were 7 bases for V and 4 bases for J; bases not matched to a gene: 7. Germline values: CDR1 MDHEN, CDR2 SYDVKM. This CDR3 has 14 amino acids. The full variable domain, with the rest looked up from reference TRBV28 and TRBJ2-7, is DVKVTQSSRYLVKRTGEKVFLECVQDMDHENMFWYRQDPGLGLRLIYFSYDVKMKEKGDIPEGYSVSREKKERFSLILESASTNQTSMYLCASNHPGLAYEQYFGPGTRLTVT.

The chain has TRBV3-1 (or the pseudogene TRBV3-2) and TRBJ1-2; D is unresolved. Germline V CDR1 and CDR2: LGHDT, YNNKEL (reference sequence). Between the trimmed V and J ends, which lost 4 bases and 1 base, there was a span of 4 bases. This CDR3 region has 12 residues. The DNA for the CDR3 is TGTGCCAGCAGCCTCTATAACTATGGCTACACCTTC. It codes for CASSLYNYGYTF.

With regard to this clone: Distinct nucleotide sequences in the sample also encode this CDR3. The genes are TRBV5-4 and TRBJ1-1; no reliable D call. The CDR3 is 16 amino acids. V lost 4 bases to trimming and J lost 0 bases, with 16 bases between them. Germline loops: CDR1 SGHNT, CDR2 YYREEE (reference sequence). The CDR3: CASSGGGGQLNTEAFF. The CDR3 region has the DNA TGTGCCAGCAGCGGTGGTGGAGGGCAGTTGAACACTGAAGCTTTCTTT.

This clone has a single count. The chain recombines TRBV30 with TRBJ1-2; tentative D call: TRBD1 (6 bases). Germline CDR1 GTSNPN, CDR2 SVGIG (reference sequence). V gave up 2 bases and J gave up 7 bases, with 20 bases separating them. The CDR3 covers 15 residues. The CDR3 sequence: CAWSNGMGGLSGYTF. The DNA for the CDR3 is TGTGCCTGGAGTAATGGGATGGGGGGGCTAAGTGGCTACACCTTC.

The table lists this clone with a count of one. This sequence joins TRBV9 and TRBJ2-7; 8 nucleotides agree with TRBD1. There are 14 residues in the CDR3. Germline CDR1 is SGDLS and CDR2 is YYNGEE. Trimming cost V 3 bases and J 2 bases; bases outside gene matches: 4. CDR3: CASSEGQEPYEQYF. CDR3 DNA sequence: TGTGCCAGCAGCGAGGGACAGGAACCCTACGAGCAGTACTTC.

The rearrangement links TRBV6-2 or TRBV6-3 to TRBJ2-3; D remains ambiguous. The ends were cut back, 5 bases at V and 0 bases at J, with 15 bases in the middle. The length of the CDR3 is 16 residues. From germline, CDR1 is MNHEY and CDR2 SVGEGT. The CDR3 DNA is TGTGCCAGCAGTGCCATTAGCAGCCTCAGCACAGATACGCAGTATTTT. Protein sequence: CASSAISSLSTDTQYF.

In its sample, this clone was seen a few times. This chain uses TRBV5-5 with TRBJ2-1; 10 positions match TRBD2. Looked up from germline, CDR1 is SGHKS and CDR2 is YYEKEE (reference sequence). This CDR3 spans 15 amino acids. Trimming removed 4 bases from V and 0 bases from J; junction bases left unmatched: 1. CDR3 sequence reads: CASSERGGSYNEQFF. The CDR3 coding sequence is TGTGCCAGCAGCGAGCGGGGGGGCTCCTACAATGAGCAGTTCTTC.